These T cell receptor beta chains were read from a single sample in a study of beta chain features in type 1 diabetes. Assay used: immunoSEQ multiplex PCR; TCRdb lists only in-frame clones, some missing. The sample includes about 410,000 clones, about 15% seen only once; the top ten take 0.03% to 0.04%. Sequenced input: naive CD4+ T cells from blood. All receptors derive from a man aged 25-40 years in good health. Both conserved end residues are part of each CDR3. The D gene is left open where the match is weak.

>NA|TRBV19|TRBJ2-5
CASRSRGKRSRETQYF
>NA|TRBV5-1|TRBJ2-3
CASSLASRDIQYF
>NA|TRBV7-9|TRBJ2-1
CASSLTGTSYGGEQFF
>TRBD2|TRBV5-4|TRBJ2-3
CASSLIFRLAGATDTQYF
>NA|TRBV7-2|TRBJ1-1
CASSLVWRRRNTEAFF
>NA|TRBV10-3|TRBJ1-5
CAISGGSRDQPQHF
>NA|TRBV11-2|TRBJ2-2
CASSLEVTGELFF
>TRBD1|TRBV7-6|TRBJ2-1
CASSLRDRAYNEQFF
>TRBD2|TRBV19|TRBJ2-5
CASTTGGTSETQYF
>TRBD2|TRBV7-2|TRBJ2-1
CASSPGRIAGGAYNEQFF
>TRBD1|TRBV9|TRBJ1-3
CASSVAGQRGNTIYF
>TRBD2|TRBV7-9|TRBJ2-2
CASRLKGKREQNTGELFF
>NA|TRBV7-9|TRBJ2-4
CASSPRAQNIQYF
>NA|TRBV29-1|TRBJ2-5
CSVGGFQETQYF
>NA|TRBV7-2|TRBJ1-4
CASSLRRGREKLFF
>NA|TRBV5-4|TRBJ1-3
CASSFPGGTGNTIYF
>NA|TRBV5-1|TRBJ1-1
CASSLERMNTEAFF
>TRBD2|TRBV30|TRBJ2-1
CAWISGNQNEQFF
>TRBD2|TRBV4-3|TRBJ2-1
CASSQFPGLGLDEQFF
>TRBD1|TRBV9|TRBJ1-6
CASSPGGSSPLHF
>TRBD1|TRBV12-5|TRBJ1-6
CASGLDTPRQGNSPLHF
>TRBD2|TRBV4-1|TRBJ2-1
CASSRGPTIGRLNNEQFF
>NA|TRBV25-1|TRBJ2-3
CASSNYPTADTQYF
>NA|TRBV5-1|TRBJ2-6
CASRDPRGANVLTF
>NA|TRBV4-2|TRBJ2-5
CASSKKEGIWGTQYF
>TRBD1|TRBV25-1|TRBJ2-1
CASSEGGQGQGEQFF
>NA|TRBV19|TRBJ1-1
CASSGRNTEAFF
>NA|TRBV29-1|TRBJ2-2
CSVVLSRENTGELFF
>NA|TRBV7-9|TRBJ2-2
CASSFEQVNTGELFF
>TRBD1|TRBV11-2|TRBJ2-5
CASSEDRDPWETQYF
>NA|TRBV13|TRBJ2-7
CASSRGGLGSYEQYF
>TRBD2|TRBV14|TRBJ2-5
CASRASGSKETQYF
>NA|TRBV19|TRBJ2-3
CASSIVLADTQYF
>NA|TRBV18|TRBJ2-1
CASSPNLHSYNEQFF
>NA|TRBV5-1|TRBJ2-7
CASSLVSTIAYEQYF
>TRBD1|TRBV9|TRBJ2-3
CASSVTDRGAADTQYF
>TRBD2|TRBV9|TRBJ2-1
CASSVPGTSGGTEQFF
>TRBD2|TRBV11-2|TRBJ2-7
CASRSRRGYAYEQYF
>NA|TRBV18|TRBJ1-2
CASSPIYAGQQNYGYTF
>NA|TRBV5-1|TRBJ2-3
CASSLELATDTQYF
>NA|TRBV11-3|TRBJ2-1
CASSLPLARSFYNEQFF
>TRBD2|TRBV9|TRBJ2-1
CASSPRLAGVNEQFF
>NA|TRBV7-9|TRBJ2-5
CASSRQPFRGATETQYF
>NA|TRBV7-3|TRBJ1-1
CASSLKSLGTEAFF
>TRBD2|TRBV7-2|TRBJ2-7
CASSSRASGVTTGTYEQYF
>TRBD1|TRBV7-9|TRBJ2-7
CASSAHYGQGWNAYEQYF
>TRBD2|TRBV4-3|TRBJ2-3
CASSRSGGPNIYTQYF
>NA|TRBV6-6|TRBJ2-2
CASSYSIDTGELFF
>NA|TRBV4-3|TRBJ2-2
CASSQGGDTFPGELFF
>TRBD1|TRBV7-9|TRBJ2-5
CASSLSGQGGQTQYF
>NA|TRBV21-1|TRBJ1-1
CASSKRRDTEAFF
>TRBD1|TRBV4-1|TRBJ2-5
CASSQEDRGETQYF
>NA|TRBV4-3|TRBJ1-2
CASSQDQGFFALGGYTF
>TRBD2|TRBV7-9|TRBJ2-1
CASSPRSGESSYNEQFF
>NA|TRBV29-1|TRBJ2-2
CSALVAKVNTGELFF
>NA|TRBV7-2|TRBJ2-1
CASSPDGTDEQFF
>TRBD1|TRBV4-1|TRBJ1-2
CASSQPGQALDSGYTF
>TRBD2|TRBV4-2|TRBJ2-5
CASSHLGRAETQYF
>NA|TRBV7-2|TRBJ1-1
CASSLGQLANTEAFF
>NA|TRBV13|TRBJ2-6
CASSYSSGVGANVLTF